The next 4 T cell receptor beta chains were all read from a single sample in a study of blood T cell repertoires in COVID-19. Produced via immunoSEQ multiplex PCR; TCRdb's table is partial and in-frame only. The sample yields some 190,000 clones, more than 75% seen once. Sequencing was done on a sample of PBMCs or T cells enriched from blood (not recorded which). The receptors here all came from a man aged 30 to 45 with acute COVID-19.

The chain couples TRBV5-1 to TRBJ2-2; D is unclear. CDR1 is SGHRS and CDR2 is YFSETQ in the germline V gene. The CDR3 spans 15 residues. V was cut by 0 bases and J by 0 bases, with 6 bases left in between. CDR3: CASSLARPNTGELFF. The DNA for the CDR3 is TGCGCCAGCAGCTTGGCTAGGCCGAACACCGGGGAGCTGTTTTTT.

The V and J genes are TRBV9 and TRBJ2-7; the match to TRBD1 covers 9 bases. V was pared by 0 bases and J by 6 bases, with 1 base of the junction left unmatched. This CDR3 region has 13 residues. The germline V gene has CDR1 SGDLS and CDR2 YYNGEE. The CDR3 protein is CASSVATGGEQYF. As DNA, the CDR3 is TGTGCCAGCAGCGTAGCGACAGGGGGCGAGCAGTACTTC. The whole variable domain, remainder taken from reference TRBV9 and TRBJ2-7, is DSGVTQTPKHLITATGQRVTLRCSPRSGDLSVYWYQQSLDQGLQFLIQYYNGEERAKGNILERFSAQQFPDLHSELNLSSLELGDSALYFCASSVATGGEQYFGPGTRLTVT.

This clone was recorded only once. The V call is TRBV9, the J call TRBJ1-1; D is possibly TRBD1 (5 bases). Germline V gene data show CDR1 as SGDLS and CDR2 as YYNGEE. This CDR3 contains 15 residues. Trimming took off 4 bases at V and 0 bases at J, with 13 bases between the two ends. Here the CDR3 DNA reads TGTGCCAGCAGCCCGAGGGAGGGGATGAACACTGAAGCTTTCTTT. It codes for CASSPREGMNTEAFF.

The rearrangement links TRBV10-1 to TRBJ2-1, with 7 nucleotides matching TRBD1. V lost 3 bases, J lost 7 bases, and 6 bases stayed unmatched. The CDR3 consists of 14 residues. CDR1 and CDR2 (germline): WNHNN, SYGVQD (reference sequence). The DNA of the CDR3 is TGCGCCAGCAGTGATCGAGAGGGGGCGAATGAGCAGTTCTTC. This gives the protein CASSDREGANEQFF.